This T cell receptor (beta chain) emerged from a study of T cell responses to AZD1222 COVID-19 vaccine. The overall study: Second doses that came at about 4 or about 12 weeks were put together. General study points: Scientists sampled the repertoires only once the peak T cell response had passed. The reported proportion of spike-specific TCRs targeting unmutated variant regions was nearly half. Spike-spanning, vaccine-associated CD4 TCRs were dominant at 160-218 and 743-854.

Clones were read by immunoSEQ multiplex PCR, and TCRdb kept only the in-frame ones, dropping some. The table records roughly 120,000 clones, around 88% of them present only once. Regarding this clone: What it binds is unknown.

J gave up 5 bases and V 1 base, and 12 bases lay outside the gene matches. The CDR3 runs to 17 residues. Germline loops: CDR1 MDHEN, CDR2 SYDVKM. The material was peripheral blood, obtained on day 0 of AZD1222 vaccination. The clonotype comes from an adult in good health. The rearrangement links TRBV28 to TRBJ1-1; 8 bases agree with TRBD1. The CDR3 spells CASSLFRQGAVGTEAFF. The CDR3 DNA follows: TGTGCCAGCAGTTTATTTCGGCAGGGGGCGGTGGGGACTGAAGCTTTCTTT.